Listed here are 7 T cell receptor beta chains from one sample, sequenced in a study of CD8+ T cells in alopecia areata. Extracted RNA was reverse transcribed into cDNA, the sequencing template. The table came from immunoSEQ multiplex PCR; TCRdb's copy has only in-frame clones and leaves some out. This table has fewer than 200,000 clones, just under 60% appearing once. The sequencing used CD4+ T cells sorted from blood, collected at week 0. The receptors stem from a human donor with alopecia areata.

V usage is TRBV20-1 and J usage is TRBJ2-7, with D hard to call. CDR3 length: 10 amino acids. V dropped 6 bases and J dropped 6 bases, with 9 bases sitting between them. Germline values: CDR1 DFQATT, CDR2 SNEGSKA (reference sequence). The DNA of the CDR3 is TGCAGTGCGGGCGGTCTCGAGCAGTACTTC. The encoded protein is CSAGGLEQYF.

J is TRBJ1-1 and V is TRBV6-6; tentative D call: TRBD1 (5 bases). Germline V gives CDR1 MNHNY, CDR2 SVGAGI (reference sequence). The CDR3 extends over 14 amino acids. V shed 2 bases and J shed 1 base, with 8 bases lying between them. CDR3 nucleotides: TGTGCCAGCAGTTACGGCGACAGGAACACTGAAGCTTTCTTT. Its protein product is CASSYGDRNTEAFF.

V is TRBV6-1 and J is TRBJ2-5; TRBD2 is a possible D gene (5 bases). Trimming removed 5 bases at V and 11 bases at J, with 15 bases between. Germline CDR1 reads MNHNS; CDR2 reads SASEGT. CDR3 length: 12 residues. The CDR3 coding sequence is TGTGCCAGCAGTTCGGGGAGTTGGGAGCAGTACTTC. Its translation: CASSSGSWEQYF.

This chain uses TRBV27 with TRBJ2-2; D call uncertain. The CDR3 length is 12 residues. Per the germline V gene, CDR1 is MNHEY and CDR2 is SMNVEV (reference sequence). Trimming took off 2 bases at V and 2 bases at J, with 0 bases between the two ends. The CDR3 bases are TGTGCCAGCAGTTTAAACACCGGGGAGCTGTTTTTT. Translating it yields CASSLNTGELFF.

The genes are TRBV6-1 and TRBJ1-1; D gene unclear. The CDR3 covers 15 residues. Trimming pared 3 bases from V and 0 bases from J, leaving 11 bases between. CDR1 and CDR2 from the germline V gene are MNHNS and SASEGT. CDR3 in DNA: TGTGCCAGCAGTGATATAGCAGCTATGAACACTGAAGCTTTCTTT. The encoded protein is CASSDIAAMNTEAFF.

About this clone: Other DNA sequences in the sample encode the same CDR3. The chain has TRBV30 and TRBJ2-2; tentatively, D is TRBD2 (6 bases). Germline-derived CDR1 and CDR2 are GTSNPN and SVGIG (reference sequence). V lost 3 bases to trimming and J lost 0 bases, with 8 bases between them. This CDR3 spans 14 amino acids. CDR3 protein: CAWRSGANTGELFF. CDR3 nucleotide sequence: TGTGCCTGGAGGTCGGGAGCGAACACCGGGGAGCTGTTTTTT.

The gene calls are TRBV30 and TRBJ1-5, with 12 bases aligning to TRBD1. Germline loops: CDR1 GTSNPN, CDR2 SVGIG (reference sequence). The CDR3 contains 14 residues. Trimming took 5 bases from V and 5 from J; bases not matched to a gene: 4. DNA of the CDR3: TGTGCCTGGTCCGGGACAGGGGGCGATCAGCCCCAGCATTTT. It encodes CAWSGTGGDQPQHF.